These 10 T cell receptor beta chains originate from one sample sequenced in a study of T cell repertoires in cytomegalovirus infection. TCRdb called the reads again in MiXCR, with one record for every CDR3 protein. The sample includes about 890,000 distinct CDR3 sequences, 31% of them seen just once. Their target antigens are unknown. The input for sequencing was cultured CD8+ T cells from PBMCs, taken from culture after CMV antigen stimulation. Every receptor here comes from a human donor in good health (CMV status not recorded). Some clones in this sample may be carry-over from other donors' samples.

This clonotype has just a few counts. The V and J genes are TRBV12-3 or TRBV12-4 and TRBJ2-3; 7 bases agree with TRBD1. The J segment lost 5 bases and the V segment lost 1 base, leaving 3 bases of the junction unmatched. This CDR3 comprises 14 residues. CDR3 amino acids: CASSLVGGEDTQYF. CDR3 DNA sequence: TGTGCCAGCAGTTTAGTAGGGGGCGAAGATACGCAGTATTTT.

This clonotype turned up a few times. This chain connects TRBV19 to TRBJ1-1, with 7 bases identical to TRBD1. Trimming took 1 base from V and 3 from J; bases not matched to a gene: 14. The CDR3 is made up of 18 amino acids. In germline, CDR1 is LNHDA, CDR2 SQIVND (reference sequence). CDR3 loop: CASSIGTGVRGPYTEAFF. CDR3 in DNA: TGTGCCAGTAGTATAGGAACAGGGGTCAGAGGACCTTACACTGAAGCTTTCTTT.

This clonotype has only a few counts. The chain combines TRBV7-8 with TRBJ2-2, with D unresolved. Between the trimmed V and J ends, which lost 5 bases and 6 bases, there was a span of 7 bases. The CDR3 sequence is 12 residues long. The germline CDR1 and CDR2 sequences are SGHVS and FQNEAQ. The DNA of the CDR3 is TGTGCCAGCAGCATCCCCTCCGGGGAGCTGTTTTTT. Translated, it gives CASSIPSGELFF.

This clonotype was seen at least ten times. The CDR3 spells CASSLSGVNQPQHF. For the CDR3, the DNA is TGTGCCAGCAGTTTATCAGGGGTCAATCAGCCCCAGCATTTT. The rearrangement uses TRBV12-3 or TRBV12-4 and TRBJ1-5; possibly TRBD1 for D (6 bases). The CDR3 is made up of 14 amino acids. Trimming took 2 bases from V and 3 from J, leaving 8 bases between them.

In its sample, this clonotype was seen a few times. The rearrangement joins TRBV7-9 to TRBJ1-2, with D unclear. Deletions cut 2 bases from V and 0 bases from J, with 13 bases between. The CDR3 is 16 residues long. Germline lookup yields CDR1 SEHNR and CDR2 FQNEAQ (reference sequence). CDR3 DNA: TGTGCCAGCAGCTTATCGTACGGTATAACTAACTATGGCTACACCTTC. This gives the protein CASSLSYGITNYGYTF.

A few counts support this clonotype. This sequence joins TRBV19 and TRBJ1-1; D perhaps matches TRBD1 (6 bases). Trimming pared 4 bases from V and 6 bases from J, leaving 9 bases between. The CDR3 length is 12 residues. Germline CDR1 reads LNHDA; CDR2 reads SQIVND (reference sequence). CDR3 sequence: CASSTSGAEAFF. DNA for the CDR3: TGTGCCAGTAGTACGTCAGGGGCTGAAGCTTTCTTT.

The V call is TRBV15, the J call TRBJ1-5; D is unresolved. CDR3 length: 15 residues. Trimming took 0 bases from V and 8 from J, leaving 14 bases between them. Germline values: CDR1 LNHNV, CDR2 YYDKDF (reference sequence). The CDR3 DNA reads as TGTGCCACCAGCAGAGATGTAGGGCTGGGGAAGCCCCAGCATTTT. Its protein is CATSRDVGLGKPQHF.

The genes are TRBV28 and TRBJ1-5; 7 nucleotides line up with TRBD1. Trimming removed 10 bases from V and 3 bases from J; junction bases left unmatched: 6. The CDR3 has 13 residues. From germline, CDR1 is MDHEN and CDR2 SYDVKM. This CDR3 reads CATLDRANQPQHF. CDR3 bases: TGTGCCACCCTCGACAGGGCCAATCAGCCCCAGCATTTT.

This clonotype was counted only a few times. The gene calls are TRBV4-1 and TRBJ2-7; TRBD1 is a possible D gene (6 bases). The CDR3 extends over 16 amino acids. Germline V gene data show CDR1 as MGHRA and CDR2 as YSYEKL. V lost 5 bases to trimming and J lost 1 base, with 18 bases between them. The CDR3 reads CASSSAGGLPSYEQYF. In nucleotides, the CDR3 is TGCGCCAGCAGCTCCGCTGGGGGCCTCCCTTCCTACGAGCAGTACTTC.

This clonotype occurred a few times. The gene calls are TRBV6-2 or TRBV6-3 and TRBJ2-5, with 10 bases that match TRBD2. The CDR3 has 15 residues. V lost 6 bases to trimming and J lost 4 bases; unmatched junction nucleotides: 8. Germline V gene lookup returns CDR1 MNHEY and CDR2 SVGEGT. The chain's CDR3 is CASRAQRGGRETQYF. The CDR3 bases are TGTGCCAGCAGAGCCCAGCGGGGGGGCCGAGAGACCCAGTACTTC.